These 20 T cell receptor beta chains were all obtained from the same sample, sequenced in a study of tumor-infiltrating lymphocytes in oesophageal squamous cell carcinoma. MiXCR was run by TCRdb on the PCR reads, yielding one entry per CDR3 protein. The table shows approximately 18,000 distinct CDR3 sequences, with nearly 45% occurring only once. Sequenced input: esophageal tumor tissue. These receptors all stem from a male donor with esophageal squamous cell carcinoma.

This clonotype was recorded at least ten times. The chain has TRBV5-1 and TRBJ2-1; D might be TRBD1 (5 bases). Germline CDR1 reads SGHRS; CDR2 reads YFSETQ. The CDR3 is 14 amino acids. The V and J ends lost 6 bases and 1 base respectively, with 11 bases between them. This CDR3 reads CASMEGESYNEQFF. CDR3 in DNA: TGCGCCAGCATGGAAGGGGAATCCTACAATGAGCAGTTCTTC.

This chain joins TRBV7-8 and TRBJ2-3; D unclear. Trimming shortened V by 1 base and J by 6 bases, and 5 bases separated the two germline ends. Germline assignment: CDR1 SGHVS and CDR2 FQNEAQ. This CDR3 has 12 amino acids. In nucleotides, the CDR3 is TGTGCCAGCAGCTTAGGGCTGGATACGCAGTATTTT. Amino acids: CASSLGLDTQYF.

Comments on this clonotype: This likely comes from a read error, as the CDR3 has no conserved phenylalanine or tryptophan at its end. This chain connects TRBV7-3 to TRBJ2-7, with 11 bases fitting TRBD1. CDR1 and CDR2 (germline): SGHTA, FQGTGA. This CDR3 has 14 amino acids. V was pared by 5 bases and J by 3 bases, with 3 bases of the junction left unmatched. In DNA, the CDR3 is TGTGCCAGCAGCCGGGACAGGGGGAGCTACGAGCAGTACTCC. It encodes CASSRDRGSYEQYS.

This clonotype was recorded many times. This CDR3 is CASSQDFIGAGGLMNTEAFF. For the CDR3, the DNA is TGCGCCAGCAGCCAAGATTTTATTGGGGCGGGGGGGCTTATGAACACTGAAGCTTTCTTT. The chain links TRBV4-1 to TRBJ1-1, with D maybe TRBD1 (6 bases). Germline V CDR1 and CDR2: MGHRA, YSYEKL. Trimming stripped 0 bases from V and 0 bases from J, with 23 bases between. The CDR3 runs to 20 residues.

This clonotype was counted between two and nine times. This chain links TRBV12-3 or TRBV12-4 with TRBJ2-5; D is uncertain. The CDR3 sequence is 13 residues long. V dropped 5 bases and J dropped 1 base, with 8 bases sitting between them. CDR3 protein: CASSRDSQETQYF. The CDR3 bases are TGTGCCAGCAGTCGAGATTCCCAAGAGACCCAGTACTTC.

Comments on this clonotype: A much more abundant neighbour one base away suggests this may be a read error. This chain uses TRBV7-3 with TRBJ2-5, with no clear D. TRBJ2-1 explains the end of the DNA better; the J call may be wrong. CDR3 length: 13 residues. Looked up from germline, CDR1 is SGHTA and CDR2 is FQGTGA. The CDR3 DNA reads as TGTTCCAGCAGTTCCTCTGGCCTACCACAGCAGTTCTTC. It yields the protein CSSSSSGLPQQFF.

The sample holds one count of this clonotype. The chain joins TRBV6-1 to TRBJ2-2; TRBD2 agrees at 14 bases. The CDR3 spans 15 residues. V was pared by 6 bases and J by 7 bases, with 4 bases of the junction left unmatched. Germline V CDR1 and CDR2: MNHNS, SASEGT. CDR3 coding DNA: TGTGCCAGCAGGGGACTAGCGGGAGTAGTCGGGGAGCTGTTTTTT. Its protein is CASRGLAGVVGELFF.

The V call is TRBV7-3, the J call TRBJ2-3, with no clear D. TRBJ2-1 matches the DNA end more closely, so the J call is doubtful. Germline CDR1 SGHTA, CDR2 FQGTGA. The CDR3 is 14 residues long. Here the CDR3 reads CASSLTLSYNEQFF. The CDR3, as DNA: TGTGCCAGCAGCTTAACCCTCTCCTACAATGAGCAGTTCTTC.

This clonotype was counted between two and nine times. The V gene is TRBV12-3 or TRBV12-4, the J gene TRBJ2-5; no clear D gene. V lost 5 bases to trimming and J lost 6 bases, with 19 bases between them. The CDR3 spans 15 residues. CDR3 coding DNA: TGTGCCAGCAGTCCTGGGATACAAAATGGGAAGACCCAGTACTTC. Residues: CASSPGIQNGKTQYF.

In its sample, this clonotype was seen many times. The chain employs TRBV5-1 and TRBJ1-4; TRBD1 matches at 8 bases. The trim removed 0 bases at V and 7 bases at J, leaving 5 bases unmatched. The CDR3 covers 15 residues. CDR1 is SGHRS, CDR2 YFSETQ, per germline. CDR3 sequence reads: CASSLAGTGGEKLFF. The CDR3 DNA reads as TGCGCCAGCAGCTTGGCTGGAACAGGGGGTGAAAAACTGTTTTTT. The full variable domain, in which reference TRBV5-1 and TRBJ1-4 provide the parts outside the CDR3, is KAGVTQTPRYLIKTRGQQVTLSCSPISGHRSVSWYQQTPGQGLQFLFEYFSETQRNKGNFPGRFSGRQFSNSRSEMNVSTLELGDSALYLCASSLAGTGGEKLFFGSGTQLSVL.

Ten or more counts support this clonotype. A much larger clone differs from this one at a single base, so this may be a read error. The CDR3 DNA follows: TGTGCCAGCAGTTACTCGGCTAGCGAGGGCTACGAGCAGTTCTTC. This translates into CASSYSASEGYEQFF. The V call is TRBV6-6, the J call TRBJ2-1; TRBD2 might be the D (6 bases). This CDR3 has 15 amino acids. CDR1 and CDR2 (germline): MNHNY, SVGAGI (reference sequence). The V and J ends lost 0 bases and 10 bases respectively, with 16 bases between them.

By share, this clonotype ranks as medium-sized. The chain joins TRBV6-1 to TRBJ2-1; D gene unclear. Trimming pared 2 bases from V and 1 base from J, leaving 15 bases between. Looked up from germline, CDR1 is MNHNS and CDR2 is SASEGT. This CDR3 is built from 17 residues. For the CDR3, the DNA is TGTGCCAGCAGTGAACACGGGTCTGGTACTTCCTACAATGAGCAGTTCTTC. Protein product: CASSEHGSGTSYNEQFF.

This clonotype was counted a few times. The V gene is TRBV4-1, the J gene TRBJ2-1; TRBD2 matches 9 bases. The DNA end favors TRBJ2-7, so the J call may be wrong. CDR1 and CDR2 (germline): MGHRA, YSYEKL. The CDR3 sequence is 15 residues long. The CDR3 protein is CASRHSGSRSYEQYF. The CDR3 DNA follows: TGCGCCAGCAGACATAGCGGGAGCCGCTCCTACGAGCAGTACTTC.

The chain combines TRBV15 with TRBJ2-3, with a weak D call TRBD2 (6 bases). Germline CDR1 reads LNHNV; CDR2 reads YYDKDF (reference sequence). The CDR3 totals 14 residues. Trimming took off 0 bases at V and 4 bases at J, with 8 bases between the two ends. CDR3 loop: CATSREGRSDTQYF. As DNA, the CDR3 is TGTGCCACCAGCAGAGAAGGGAGGTCAGATACGCAGTATTTT.

This clonotype turned up a few times. The conserved final phenylalanine or tryptophan is absent from the CDR3, which likely points to a read error. The DNA is left out, because the CDR3 cannot be placed on it with certainty; the CDR3 is given as TCRdb lists it. The chain recombines TRBV24-1 with TRBJ2-7; no DNA check was done on the table's D call, TRBD2. Germline CDR1 KGHDR, CDR2 SFDVKD. The CDR3 numbers 15 amino acids, ends counted. CDR3 protein: CATSDLGAGGYTFGS.

The V call is TRBV12-3 or TRBV12-4, the J call TRBJ2-1, with a tentative D call TRBD1 (6 bases). The V gene lost 3 bases and the J gene lost 1 base, with 13 bases spanning the gap. This CDR3 region has 16 residues. This CDR3 reads CASSFPGAGSYNEQFF. The CDR3 coding sequence is TGTGCCAGCAGTTTCCCAGGGGCAGGATCCTACAATGAGCAGTTCTTC.

The V and J genes are TRBV6-1 and TRBJ2-3; the D gene is possibly TRBD1 (5 bases). Germline lookup yields CDR1 MNHNS and CDR2 SASEGT. V was clipped by 6 bases and J by 11 bases, with 21 bases between them. CDR3 length equals 14 residues. The CDR3, as DNA: TGTGCCAGCAGGGCGAAGGGGCCTCCCAACGAGCAGTATTTT. Its translation is CASRAKGPPNEQYF.

The gene calls are TRBV7-9 and TRBJ2-4; TRBD1 matches at 9 bases. The last part of the DNA fits TRBJ2-7 better; the J call may be wrong. Germline CDR1 and CDR2: SEHNR and FQNEAQ (reference sequence). The CDR3 has 13 amino acids. This CDR3 is CASSWDRVYEQYF. CDR3 DNA sequence: TGTGCCAGCAGCTGGGACAGGGTCTACGAGCAGTACTTC.

There are many counts of this clonotype. The chain recombines TRBV5-1 with TRBJ2-2, with D possibly TRBD1 on 5 matching bases. Germline V CDR1 and CDR2: SGHRS, YFSETQ. Between the trimmed V and J ends, which lost 4 bases and 4 bases, there was a span of 17 bases. The CDR3 loop spans 16 amino acids. CDR3 bases: TGCGCCAGCAGCGCGGTTGACAGCGTCGGCACCGGGGAGCTGTTTTTT. Its protein product is CASSAVDSVGTGELFF.

This clonotype has a handful of counts. V gene TRBV6-4 combines with J gene TRBJ1-1, with no clear D. The CDR3 runs 13 residues. Germline V gene sequence: CDR1 MRHNA, CDR2 SNTAGT. Trimming removed 8 bases at V and 4 bases at J, with 14 bases between. CDR3 coding DNA: TGTGCCAGCGGACGGGAGTCGGGCACTGAAGCTTTCTTT. This sequence encodes CASGRESGTEAFF.